This entry describes one T cell receptor beta chain. Its antigen is still unknown. The entry originates in a study of T-cell memory formation after mild COVID-19. Each CDR3 protein gets one entry after TCRdb re-called the 5' RACE reads with MiXCR. The table lists 250,000 to 300,000 distinct CDR3 sequences, around 15% of them singletons. Study-wide results and caveats: Contracting CD8+ clones were enriched in EMRA, CD4+ mainly in CM and EM. There was no confirmation that second-wave clones peaking on day 37 were SARS-CoV-2 specific.

With 3 bases clipped from V and 2 bases from J, the junction kept 5 bases outside the gene matches. CDR1 SGHAT and CDR2 FQNNGV come from the germline V gene. CDR3 length equals 15 residues. The receptor was derived from a man younger than 35 who had mild COVID-19 (a few samples of this study predate the infection). Cell type and time point are not known. This chain joins TRBV11-2 and TRBJ2-3; the match to TRBD2 covers 7 bases. Sequences were obtained from PBMCs or a T cell subset sorted from them (not recorded which). CDR3 sequence: CASSFPGGITDTQYF. For the CDR3, the DNA is TGTGCCAGCAGCTTTCCGGGGGGAATCACAGATACGCAGTATTTT.